The clone carrying this T cell receptor beta chain appeared a few times. V gave up 0 bases and J gave up 4 bases, with 12 bases separating them. The germline CDR1 and CDR2 sequences are DFQATT and SNEGSKA (reference sequence). This CDR3 spans 15 amino acids. After constant-region reverse-primer amplification, full-length variable regions underwent semi-nested PCR with Nested Universal Primer A. TCRdb analysed the 5' RACE reads with MiXCR anew, one entry per CDR3 protein. This table holds about 46,000 distinct CDR3 sequences, around 26% found once. Specimen: naive CD4+ T cells sorted from blood. The subset: naive CD4+ T cells, CD4+CD45RA+CD25-. The chain recombines TRBV20-1 with TRBJ2-2; D gene unclear. This clonotype was obtained from a female donor with breast cancer. The CDR3 coding sequence is TGCAGTGCTAGAGATCTCGGGCGATCCACCGGGGAGCTGTTTTTT. Its translation: CSARDLGRSTGELFF.